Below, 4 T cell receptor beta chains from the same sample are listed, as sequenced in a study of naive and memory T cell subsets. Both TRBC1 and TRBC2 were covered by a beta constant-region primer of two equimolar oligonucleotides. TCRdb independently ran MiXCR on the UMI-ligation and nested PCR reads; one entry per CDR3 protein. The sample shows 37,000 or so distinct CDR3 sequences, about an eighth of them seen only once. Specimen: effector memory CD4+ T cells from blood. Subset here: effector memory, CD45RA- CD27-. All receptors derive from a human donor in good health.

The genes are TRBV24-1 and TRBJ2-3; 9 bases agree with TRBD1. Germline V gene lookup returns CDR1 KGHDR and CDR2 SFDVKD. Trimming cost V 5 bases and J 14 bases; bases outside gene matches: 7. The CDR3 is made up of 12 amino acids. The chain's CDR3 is CATSATGGVRYF. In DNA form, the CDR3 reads TGTGCCACCAGTGCGACAGGGGGAGTGAGGTATTTT.

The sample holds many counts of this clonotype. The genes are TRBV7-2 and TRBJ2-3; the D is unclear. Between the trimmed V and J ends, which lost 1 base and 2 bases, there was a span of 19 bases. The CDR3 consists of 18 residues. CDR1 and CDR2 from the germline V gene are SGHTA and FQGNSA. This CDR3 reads CASSLDSPSETFTDTQYF. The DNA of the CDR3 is TGTGCCAGCAGCTTAGATTCACCGAGCGAGACTTTCACAGATACGCAGTATTTT.

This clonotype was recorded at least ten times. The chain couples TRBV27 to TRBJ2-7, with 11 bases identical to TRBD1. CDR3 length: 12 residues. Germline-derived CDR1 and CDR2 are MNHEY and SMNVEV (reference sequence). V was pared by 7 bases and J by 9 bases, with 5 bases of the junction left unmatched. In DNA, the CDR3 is TGTGCCAGCAAAGGGACAGGGGGTGCGCAGTACTTC. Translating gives CASKGTGGAQYF.

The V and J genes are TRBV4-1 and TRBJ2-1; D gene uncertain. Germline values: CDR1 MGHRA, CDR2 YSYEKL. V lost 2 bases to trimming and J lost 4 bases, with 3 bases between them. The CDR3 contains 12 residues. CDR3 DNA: TGCGCCAGCAGCCAACTATACAATGAGCAGTTCTTC. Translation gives CASSQLYNEQFF.